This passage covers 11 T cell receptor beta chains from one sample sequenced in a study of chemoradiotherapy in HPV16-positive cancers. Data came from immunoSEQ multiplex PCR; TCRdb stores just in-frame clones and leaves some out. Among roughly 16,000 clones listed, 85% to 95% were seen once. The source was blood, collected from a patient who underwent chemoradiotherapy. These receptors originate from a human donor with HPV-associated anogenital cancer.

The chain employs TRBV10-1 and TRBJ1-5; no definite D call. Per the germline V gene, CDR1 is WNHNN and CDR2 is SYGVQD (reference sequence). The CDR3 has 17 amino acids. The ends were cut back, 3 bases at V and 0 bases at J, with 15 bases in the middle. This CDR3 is CASSEIFFWSSNQPQHF. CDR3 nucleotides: TGCGCCAGCAGTGAAATTTTTTTTTGGAGTAGCAATCAGCCCCAGCATTTT.

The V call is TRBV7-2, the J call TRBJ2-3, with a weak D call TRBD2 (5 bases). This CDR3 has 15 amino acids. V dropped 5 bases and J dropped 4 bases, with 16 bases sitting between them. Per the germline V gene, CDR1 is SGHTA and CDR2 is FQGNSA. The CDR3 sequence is CASSLYGSMADTQYF. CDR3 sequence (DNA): TGTGCCAGCAGCCTCTATGGGAGTATGGCAGATACGCAGTATTTT.

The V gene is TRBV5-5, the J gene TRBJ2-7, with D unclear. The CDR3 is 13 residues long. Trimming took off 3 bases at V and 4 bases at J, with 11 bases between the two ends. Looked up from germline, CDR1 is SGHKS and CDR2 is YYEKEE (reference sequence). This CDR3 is CASSSLGNYEQYV. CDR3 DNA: TGTGCCAGCAGCTCTCTCGGCAATTACGAGCAGTACGTC.

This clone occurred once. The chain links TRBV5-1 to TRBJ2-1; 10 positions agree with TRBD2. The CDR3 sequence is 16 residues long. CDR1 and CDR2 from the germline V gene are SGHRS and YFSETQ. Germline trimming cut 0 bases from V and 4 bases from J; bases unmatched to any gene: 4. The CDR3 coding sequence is TGCGCCAGCAGCTTGGAGCGGGGGGGGGATTACAATGAGCAGTTCTTC. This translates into CASSLERGGDYNEQFF.

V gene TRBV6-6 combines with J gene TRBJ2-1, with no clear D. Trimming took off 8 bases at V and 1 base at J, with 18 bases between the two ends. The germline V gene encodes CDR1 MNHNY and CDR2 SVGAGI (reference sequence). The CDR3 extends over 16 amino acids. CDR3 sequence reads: CASSPGVQVSYNEQFF. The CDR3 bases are TGTGCCAGCTCCCCCGGAGTCCAGGTTTCCTACAATGAGCAGTTCTTC.

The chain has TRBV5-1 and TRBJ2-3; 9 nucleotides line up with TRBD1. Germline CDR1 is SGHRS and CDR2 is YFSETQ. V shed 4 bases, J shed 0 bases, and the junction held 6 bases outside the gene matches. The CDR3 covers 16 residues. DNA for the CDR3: TGCGCCAGCAGCGTGGGACAGGGATCTAGCACAGATACGCAGTATTTT. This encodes CASSVGQGSSTDTQYF.

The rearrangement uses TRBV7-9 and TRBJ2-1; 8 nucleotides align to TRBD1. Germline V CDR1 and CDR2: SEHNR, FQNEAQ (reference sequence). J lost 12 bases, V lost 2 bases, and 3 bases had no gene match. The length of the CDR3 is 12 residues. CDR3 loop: CASSLQGTGQFF. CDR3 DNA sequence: TGTGCCAGCAGCTTACAGGGGACAGGGCAGTTCTTC.

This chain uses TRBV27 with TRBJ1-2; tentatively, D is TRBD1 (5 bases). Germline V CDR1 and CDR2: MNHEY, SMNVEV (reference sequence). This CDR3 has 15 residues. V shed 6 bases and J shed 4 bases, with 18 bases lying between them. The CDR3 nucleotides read TGTGCCAGCAGCCCCACGACGGGACGGACCTATGGCTACACCTTC. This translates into CASSPTTGRTYGYTF.

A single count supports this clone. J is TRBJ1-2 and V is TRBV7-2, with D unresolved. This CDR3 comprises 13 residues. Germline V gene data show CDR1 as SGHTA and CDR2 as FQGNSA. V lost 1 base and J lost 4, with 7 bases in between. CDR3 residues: CASSLENIYGYTF. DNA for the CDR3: TGTGCCAGCAGCTTAGAGAATATCTATGGCTACACCTTC. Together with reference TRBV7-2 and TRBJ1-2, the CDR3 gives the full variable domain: GAGVSQSPSNKVTEKGKDVELRCDPISGHTALYWYRQSLGQGLEFLIYFQGNSAPDKSGLPSDRFSAERTGGSVSTLTIQRTQQEDSAVYLCASSLENIYGYTFGSGTRLTVV.

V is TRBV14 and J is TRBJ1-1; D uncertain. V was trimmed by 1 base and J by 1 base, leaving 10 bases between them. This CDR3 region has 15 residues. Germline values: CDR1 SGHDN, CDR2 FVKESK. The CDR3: CASSQVGASNTEAFF. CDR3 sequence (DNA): TGTGCCAGCAGCCAAGTTGGCGCATCGAACACTGAAGCTTTCTTT.

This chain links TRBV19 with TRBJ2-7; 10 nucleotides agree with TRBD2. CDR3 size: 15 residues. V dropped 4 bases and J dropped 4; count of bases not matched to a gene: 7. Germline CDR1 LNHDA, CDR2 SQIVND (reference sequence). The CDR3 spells CASSNGGTSVYEQYF. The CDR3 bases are TGTGCCAGTAGTAATGGCGGGACTAGCGTGTACGAGCAGTACTTC.